Below, one T cell receptor (beta chain) is given with its context. Germline CDR1 is SGHTA and CDR2 is FQGNSA. V gave up 5 bases and J gave up 1 base, with 15 bases separating them. CDR3 length equals 15 residues. This sample is part of a study of blood T cell repertoires in COVID-19. This table comes from immunoSEQ multiplex PCR, and its TCRdb copy is limited to in-frame clones, with some not included. Of about 200,000 clones in the sample, about 90% were seen once. The chain employs TRBV7-2 and TRBJ2-7, with a weak D call TRBD2 (6 bases). The sample comprised PBMCs or T cells enriched from blood (not recorded which). The receptor's source is a woman aged 25 to 39 who had recovered from COVID-19. DNA for the CDR3: TGTGCCAGCAGCCCCTCCCGGGAGCGATCCTACGAGCAGTACTTC. Its translation is CASSPSRERSYEQYF. The whole variable domain, remainder taken from reference TRBV7-2 and TRBJ2-7, is GAGVSQSPSNKVTEKGKDVELRCDPISGHTALYWYRQSLGQGLEFLIYFQGNSAPDKSGLPSDRFSAERTGGSVSTLTIQRTQQEDSAVYLCASSPSRERSYEQYFGPGTRLTVT.